This T cell receptor beta chain originates from a study of OX40 agonist ivuxolimab in advanced cancers. V shed 3 bases and J shed 5 bases, with 8 bases lying between them. Germline CDR1 reads MNHEY; CDR2 reads SMNVEV (reference sequence). The CDR3 sequence is 13 residues long. Using immunoSEQ multiplex PCR, the repertoire was profiled, and TCRdb retains in-frame clones only, with some absent. The sample shows approximately 58,000 clones, 82% of them seen only once. This specimen consisted of CD4+ or CD8+ T cells sorted from blood, obtained in a trial of the OX40 agonist ivuxolimab. The source is an adult with an advanced solid tumor such as melanoma, head and neck, liver or kidney cancer. This chain uses TRBV27 with TRBJ1-5; D uncertain. CDR3 sequence (DNA): TGTGCCAGCAGTTTGCGCCCGGATCAGCCCCAGCATTTT. Its protein is CASSLRPDQPQHF.